This is a list of T cell receptor beta chains from one sample in a study of T cell responses to AZD1222 COVID-19 vaccine. Profiling relied on immunoSEQ multiplex PCR, and the TCRdb table lists in-frame clones only, not all of them. The repertoire holds tens of thousands of clones, with 75% to 90% as singletons. Sequencing was performed on peripheral blood, taken 28 days after the second AZD1222 dose. These receptors were taken from an adult who received the AZD1222 COVID-19 vaccine. Each CDR3 is given with its conserved first and last residue. D genes are given only for firm matches. Clone size is not always given. Where it is, it says once, few, many or a class for expanded clones.

d_call: -
j_call: TRBJ2-1
v_call: TRBV5-4
clone_size: -
cdr3_nt: TGTGCCAGCAGCTTTTACGGGACCACGCAAGAGCAGTTCTTC
cdr3_aa: CASSFYGTTQEQFF

d_call: -
j_call: TRBJ1-4
v_call: TRBV5-6
clone_size: -
cdr3_nt: TGTGCCAGCAGCTCGGGACACTCCTTTGAAAAACTGTTTTTT
cdr3_aa: CASSSGHSFEKLFF

d_call: -
j_call: TRBJ2-1
v_call: TRBV9
clone_size: -
cdr3_nt: TGTGCCAGCAGCCCCCGACAGTATGAGCAGTTCTTC
cdr3_aa: CASSPRQYEQFF

d_call: TRBD1
j_call: TRBJ1-4
v_call: TRBV2
clone_size: -
cdr3_nt: TGTGCCAGCAGCGACAGGGGGCATCGGGAAAAACTGTTTTTT
cdr3_aa: CASSDRGHREKLFF

d_call: -
j_call: TRBJ1-6
v_call: TRBV7-2
clone_size: -
cdr3_nt: TGTGCCAGCAGCTGGCGCGAAACATCACCCCTCCACTTT
cdr3_aa: CASSWRETSPLHF

d_call: -
j_call: TRBJ1-6
v_call: TRBV10-1
clone_size: -
cdr3_nt: TGCGCCAGCGGCGGGGGTTGGTCCTATAATTCACCCCTCCACTTT
cdr3_aa: CASGGGWSYNSPLHF

d_call: TRBD2
j_call: TRBJ2-1
v_call: TRBV9
clone_size: once
cdr3_nt: TGTGCCAGCAGCGCCCGACTAGCGACCTACAATGAGCAGTTCTTC
cdr3_aa: CASSARLATYNEQFF

d_call: -
j_call: TRBJ2-5
v_call: TRBV5-5
clone_size: -
cdr3_nt: TGTGCCAGCCGTACGTATGGGGGAGAGACCCAGTACTTC
cdr3_aa: CASRTYGGETQYF

d_call: -
j_call: TRBJ1-1
v_call: TRBV6-2/TRBV6-3
clone_size: -
cdr3_nt: TGTGCCAGCAGCCAACAGGGAAATTATGAAGCTTTCTTT
cdr3_aa: CASSQQGNYEAFF

d_call: -
j_call: TRBJ1-6
v_call: TRBV21-1
clone_size: -
cdr3_nt: TGTGCCAGCAGCAAAAGGGGGGTGGGGAATTCACCCCTCCACTTT
cdr3_aa: CASSKRGVGNSPLHF

d_call: -
j_call: TRBJ2-3
v_call: TRBV6-6
clone_size: -
cdr3_nt: TGTGCCAGCAGCCCTCTCTTTACAGATACGCAGTATTTT
cdr3_aa: CASSPLFTDTQYF

d_call: -
j_call: TRBJ1-6
v_call: TRBV28
clone_size: -
cdr3_nt: TGTGCCAGCAGTTTTGATGAGGGAAAGAAGCATTCACCCCTCCACTTT
cdr3_aa: CASSFDEGKKHSPLHF

d_call: TRBD1
j_call: TRBJ2-7
v_call: TRBV15
clone_size: -
cdr3_nt: TGTGCCACCAGTAGACCGGGACAGGGAGGTTACGAGCAGTACTTC
cdr3_aa: CATSRPGQGGYEQYF

d_call: TRBD2
j_call: TRBJ2-7
v_call: TRBV19
clone_size: -
cdr3_nt: TGTGCCAGTAGTATAAATGGAGGGACCGCCGGGAGGGAGCAGTACTTC
cdr3_aa: CASSINGGTAGREQYF

d_call: TRBD1
j_call: TRBJ2-7
v_call: TRBV18
clone_size: -
cdr3_nt: TGTGCCAGCTCACCGGACAGGGCCCCCGAGCAGTACTTC
cdr3_aa: CASSPDRAPEQYF

d_call: TRBD1
j_call: TRBJ2-3
v_call: TRBV19
clone_size: -
cdr3_nt: TGTGCCAGTAGTCAAGCCGCCCCGGGACAGGGGTGGGCAGATACGCAGTATTTT
cdr3_aa: CASSQAAPGQGWADTQYF

d_call: -
j_call: TRBJ2-1
v_call: TRBV12-3/TRBV12-4
clone_size: medium-sized
cdr3_nt: TGTGCCAGCAGTTTTTTAAATGAGCAGTTCTTC
cdr3_aa: CASSFLNEQFF

d_call: TRBD1
j_call: TRBJ1-2
v_call: TRBV10-3
clone_size: -
cdr3_nt: TGTGCCATCAGTGACCGGATTGGGACAGGATCTAACTATGGCTACACCTTC
cdr3_aa: CAISDRIGTGSNYGYTF

d_call: -
j_call: TRBJ1-3
v_call: TRBV15
clone_size: once
cdr3_nt: TGTGCCACCAGCAGAGAAGGGGCTAGCTCTGGAAACACCATATATTTT
cdr3_aa: CATSREGASSGNTIYF

d_call: -
j_call: TRBJ2-5
v_call: TRBV18
clone_size: -
cdr3_nt: TGTGCCAGCTCACCCGTCGGTGAGACCCAGTACTTC
cdr3_aa: CASSPVGETQYF

d_call: TRBD1
j_call: TRBJ1-5
v_call: TRBV19
clone_size: -
cdr3_nt: TGTGCCAGTAGTATAGATCTAGGGACAGGGAGCAATCAGCCCCAGCATTTT
cdr3_aa: CASSIDLGTGSNQPQHF

d_call: -
j_call: TRBJ1-6
v_call: TRBV6-5
clone_size: -
cdr3_nt: TGTGCCAGCAGTTACTCTTTGAGTTCACCCCTCCACTTT
cdr3_aa: CASSYSLSSPLHF

d_call: -
j_call: TRBJ1-2
v_call: TRBV12-5
clone_size: -
cdr3_nt: TGTGCTAGTGGACACTCTAACTATGGCTACACCTTC
cdr3_aa: CASGHSNYGYTF

d_call: TRBD1
j_call: TRBJ1-1
v_call: TRBV5-4
clone_size: -
cdr3_nt: TGTGCCAGCTCCGGACAGAGGGGGCAGAACACTGAAGCTTTCTTT
cdr3_aa: CASSGQRGQNTEAFF

d_call: -
j_call: TRBJ2-2
v_call: TRBV5-1
clone_size: -
cdr3_nt: TGCGCCAGCAGCTCGGCTGGGGGGGAGCTGTTTTTT
cdr3_aa: CASSSAGGELFF

d_call: TRBD1
j_call: TRBJ1-2
v_call: TRBV28
clone_size: -
cdr3_nt: TGTGCCAGCAGCCCGACAGGGGGTCGGGGTGGCTATGGCTACACCTTC
cdr3_aa: CASSPTGGRGGYGYTF

d_call: -
j_call: TRBJ1-1
v_call: TRBV19
clone_size: -
cdr3_nt: TGTGCCACCCTTGGGAGTAGCGAAGCTTTCTTT
cdr3_aa: CATLGSSEAFF

d_call: TRBD1
j_call: TRBJ2-7
v_call: TRBV2
clone_size: -
cdr3_nt: TGTGCCAGCTATGGATGGACAGGGACCTACGAGCAGTACTTC
cdr3_aa: CASYGWTGTYEQYF

d_call: -
j_call: TRBJ1-5
v_call: TRBV19
clone_size: -
cdr3_nt: TGTGCCAGTAGCCGGGGCAATCAGCCCCAGCATTTT
cdr3_aa: CASSRGNQPQHF

d_call: TRBD1
j_call: TRBJ2-7
v_call: TRBV11-3
clone_size: -
cdr3_nt: TGTGCCAGCAGTCCCGGGGACAGGGGTGACGAGCAGTACTTC
cdr3_aa: CASSPGDRGDEQYF

d_call: TRBD2
j_call: TRBJ2-5
v_call: TRBV11-2
clone_size: many
cdr3_nt: TGTGCCAGCAGCATACTAGCGGGGGGGACCCTAGAGACCCAGTACTTC
cdr3_aa: CASSILAGGTLETQYF

d_call: TRBD2
j_call: TRBJ2-7
v_call: TRBV4-2
clone_size: few
cdr3_nt: TGTGCCAGCAGCCAAGATTACGGACTAGCGGGTAATTACGAGCAGTACTTC
cdr3_aa: CASSQDYGLAGNYEQYF

d_call: -
j_call: TRBJ1-3
v_call: TRBV28
clone_size: -
cdr3_nt: TGTGCCAGCAGTTCTTGGACAAAATCTGGAAACACCATATATTTT
cdr3_aa: CASSSWTKSGNTIYF

d_call: TRBD2
j_call: TRBJ2-7
v_call: TRBV5-1
clone_size: -
cdr3_nt: TGCGCCAGCAGAGGGGGGACTAGCGGCTACGAGCAGTACTTC
cdr3_aa: CASRGGTSGYEQYF

d_call: -
j_call: TRBJ1-4
v_call: TRBV6-5
clone_size: -
cdr3_nt: TGTGCCAGCAGCTACCAGGGACGTAATGAAAAACTGTTTTTT
cdr3_aa: CASSYQGRNEKLFF

d_call: TRBD1
j_call: TRBJ2-4
v_call: TRBV2
clone_size: -
cdr3_nt: TGTGCCAGCAGCGGACCGGACAGGGCTAACATTCAGTACTTC
cdr3_aa: CASSGPDRANIQYF

d_call: -
j_call: TRBJ2-5
v_call: TRBV4-1
clone_size: -
cdr3_nt: TGCGCCAGCAGCCCACACGGTCAGGGGCTCGCGGAGACCCAGTACTTC
cdr3_aa: CASSPHGQGLAETQYF

d_call: TRBD1
j_call: TRBJ1-1
v_call: TRBV5-6
clone_size: -
cdr3_nt: TGTGCCAGCAGCTTGGAAGGACAGGGAATCAACACTGAAGCTTTCTTT
cdr3_aa: CASSLEGQGINTEAFF

d_call: -
j_call: TRBJ1-5
v_call: TRBV28
clone_size: -
cdr3_nt: TGTGCCAGCAGTTTCTCTCCGCATCAGCCCCAGCATTTT
cdr3_aa: CASSFSPHQPQHF

d_call: TRBD1
j_call: TRBJ2-7
v_call: TRBV14
clone_size: few
cdr3_nt: TGTGCCAGCAGCCAAGGCTCGACAGGGGGAAAATGGTCCTACGAGCAGTACTTC
cdr3_aa: CASSQGSTGGKWSYEQYF

d_call: -
j_call: TRBJ1-4
v_call: TRBV9
clone_size: few
cdr3_nt: TGTGCCAGCAGCGTAGATCGGCAGAGTAATGAAAAACTGTTTTTT
cdr3_aa: CASSVDRQSNEKLFF

d_call: -
j_call: TRBJ2-1
v_call: TRBV5-4
clone_size: -
cdr3_nt: TGTGCCAGCAGCTTGGGACAGAGCTCCTACAATGAGCAGTTCTTC
cdr3_aa: CASSLGQSSYNEQFF

d_call: TRBD1
j_call: TRBJ2-6
v_call: TRBV5-1
clone_size: -
cdr3_nt: TGCGCCAGCAGCCTCGAGAAACAGGGGGTCTCTGGGGCCAACGTCCTGACTTTC
cdr3_aa: CASSLEKQGVSGANVLTF

d_call: -
j_call: TRBJ2-5
v_call: TRBV9
clone_size: -
cdr3_nt: TGTGCCAGCAGCGTAGTCGAGGGGTTCGGGACCCAGTACTTC
cdr3_aa: CASSVVEGFGTQYF

d_call: -
j_call: TRBJ1-4
v_call: TRBV6-5
clone_size: -
cdr3_nt: TGTGCCAGCAGCCGGATTAATGAAAAACTGTTTTTT
cdr3_aa: CASSRINEKLFF

d_call: -
j_call: TRBJ1-1
v_call: TRBV29-1
clone_size: -
cdr3_nt: TGCAGCGTCACCGGGACACAGACTACGAACACTGAAGCTTTCTTT
cdr3_aa: CSVTGTQTTNTEAFF

d_call: -
j_call: TRBJ2-1
v_call: TRBV3-1/TRBV3-2
clone_size: -
cdr3_nt: TGTGCCAGCAGCCAAGTCGGCGAGCGCTCCTACAATGAGCAGTTCTTC
cdr3_aa: CASSQVGERSYNEQFF

d_call: TRBD1
j_call: TRBJ1-2
v_call: TRBV15
clone_size: -
cdr3_nt: TGTGCCACCAGCAGAGAAGGGGACAGAGCTGGCTACACCTTC
cdr3_aa: CATSREGDRAGYTF

d_call: -
j_call: TRBJ2-3
v_call: TRBV6-2/TRBV6-3
clone_size: -
cdr3_nt: TGTGCCAGCAGTTACTCGAGTGCGGGGGCCTCAGATACGCAGTATTTT
cdr3_aa: CASSYSSAGASDTQYF

d_call: -
j_call: TRBJ2-1
v_call: TRBV4-2
clone_size: -
cdr3_nt: TGTGCCAGCAGCCAAGAGTCTGGATGGAATGAGCAGTTCTTC
cdr3_aa: CASSQESGWNEQFF

d_call: -
j_call: TRBJ2-7
v_call: TRBV7-2
clone_size: -
cdr3_nt: TGTGCCACCACGGAAGGTGCAGGGTTGCGGGAGCAGTACTTC
cdr3_aa: CATTEGAGLREQYF

d_call: -
j_call: TRBJ2-6
v_call: TRBV10-1
clone_size: -
cdr3_nt: TGCGCCAGCAGTGATCCAGTCGCGGCCAACGTCCTGACTTTC
cdr3_aa: CASSDPVAANVLTF

d_call: -
j_call: TRBJ2-1
v_call: TRBV9
clone_size: -
cdr3_nt: TGTGCCAGCAGCGTAGACAGGGTAGGGTACCACGTAGGTGAGCAGTTCTTC
cdr3_aa: CASSVDRVGYHVGEQFF

d_call: -
j_call: TRBJ2-7
v_call: TRBV28
clone_size: -
cdr3_nt: TGTGCCAGCAGTTGGGCGAACACTAACTACGAGCAGTACTTC
cdr3_aa: CASSWANTNYEQYF